The rows below give T cell receptor beta chains drawn from one sample of a study of T cells in Graves' hyperthyroidism and ophthalmopathy. TCRdb itself ran the multiplex PCR reads through MiXCR, one entry per CDR3 protein. The profile covers hundreds of thousands of distinct CDR3 sequences, with approximately 14% appearing a single time and roughly 6.2% taken by the ten largest. Specimen: blood. The receptors stem from a woman in her 30s with Graves' hyperthyroidism that later progressed to Graves' ophthalmopathy. CDR3s include the opening cysteine and the closing phenylalanine or tryptophan. The D gene is left open where the match is weak. Clone size is given for some rows only: seen once, a few or many times, or a class if the clone is expanded.

v_call,d_call,clone_size,j_call,cdr3_nt,cdr3_aa
TRBV14,-,many,TRBJ2-3,TGTGCCAGCAGCCAAGAGGGCCAGTCGGATACGCAGTATTTT,CASSQEGQSDTQYF
TRBV4-1,-,many,TRBJ2-7,TGCGCCAGCAGCCAAGGGGACGGGCTCTACGAGCAGTACTTC,CASSQGDGLYEQYF
TRBV6-1,-,-,TRBJ1-1,TGTGCCAGCAGTGCGGAGGGAGGGAACACTGAAGCTTTCTTT,CASSAEGGNTEAFF
TRBV27,TRBD2,few,TRBJ2-7,TGTGCCAGCAGAGGACTAGCCCCCTACGAGCAGTACTTC,CASRGLAPYEQYF
TRBV5-1,TRBD1,-,TRBJ2-2,TGCGCCAGCAGCTTGGGAGGGACAGGGAACACCGGGGAGCTGTTTTTT,CASSLGGTGNTGELFF
TRBV6-5,-,many,TRBJ1-2,TGTGCCAGCAGTTATAACGGAGGGCCCTATGGCTACACCTTC,CASSYNGGPYGYTF
TRBV20-1,TRBD2,-,TRBJ2-1,TGCAGTGCATCACGGACTAGCGGAAATGAGCAGTTCTTC,CSASRTSGNEQFF
TRBV27,TRBD1,few,TRBJ2-3,TGTGCCAGCAGGGAGGACAGGGGGCGAAGAGATACGCAGTATTTT,CASREDRGRRDTQYF
TRBV7-2,TRBD1,many,TRBJ2-7,TGTGCCAGCAGCTTAGCGCAGGGGGCAGGGGAGCAGTACTTC,CASSLAQGAGEQYF
TRBV30,TRBD2,many,TRBJ2-1,TGTGCCTGGAGTGTAAATAGCGGGACATACAATGAGCAGTTCTTC,CAWSVNSGTYNEQFF
TRBV15,-,many,TRBJ2-3,TGTGCCACCAGCAGAGATATGTTCGCGGGACCCACAGATACGCAGTATTTT,CATSRDMFAGPTDTQYF
TRBV7-2,-,few,TRBJ2-5,TGTGCCAGCAGCTCCAGTCCAGAAGAGACCCAGTACTTC,CASSSSPEETQYF
TRBV12-3/TRBV12-4,-,many,TRBJ1-1,TGTGCCAGCAGTTTGTTAACAGGCTCCCTGATGAACACTGAAGCTTTCTTT,CASSLLTGSLMNTEAFF
TRBV28,-,-,TRBJ1-5,TGTGCCAGCAGTCCGTACAACAATCAGCCCCAGCATTTT,CASSPYNNQPQHF
TRBV7-2,-,many,TRBJ1-4,TGTGCCAGCACCCTACAGGCCTCTAATGAAAAACTGTTTTTT,CASTLQASNEKLFF
TRBV27,TRBD2,many,TRBJ2-1,TGTGCCACCTTGAGCGGGAGGAGCTCCTACAATGAGCAGTTCTTC,CATLSGRSSYNEQFF
TRBV20-1,-,many,TRBJ2-1,TGCAGTGCTCAGAGGGGCCGGGAAAATGAGCAGTTCTTC,CSAQRGRENEQFF
TRBV19,TRBD1,few,TRBJ2-6,TGTGCCAGTAGTTGGACAGGACACTCTGGGGCCAACGTCCTGACTTTC,CASSWTGHSGANVLTF
TRBV5-1,-,few,TRBJ2-1,TGCGCCAGCAGCTTGGAGAACTTATCTGAGGAGCAGTTCTTC,CASSLENLSEEQFF
TRBV20-1,-,-,TRBJ2-2,TGCAGTGCTGGCGGGACAGCGAACACCGGGGAGCTGTTTTTT,CSAGGTANTGELFF
TRBV27,TRBD1,many,TRBJ1-2,TGTGCCAGCACCCAATTTTCTGGACAGGTTGCCTATGGCTACACCTTC,CASTQFSGQVAYGYTF
TRBV6-2/TRBV6-3,TRBD1,-,TRBJ1-3,TGTGCCAGCAGAAATGACAGGGGGCCCGGAAACACCATATATTTT,CASRNDRGPGNTIYF
TRBV28,-,many,TRBJ2-3,TGTGCCAGCAGTTCACCCCCGTCGATCACAGATACGCAGTATTTT,CASSSPPSITDTQYF
TRBV6-2/TRBV6-3,TRBD1,-,TRBJ1-5,TGTGCCAGCACCAAGGGGGCCCAGCCCCAGCATTTT,CASTKGAQPQHF
TRBV19,-,-,TRBJ1-5,TGTGCCAGTAGTATATACGGGGCAGGCAATCAGCCCCAGCATTTT,CASSIYGAGNQPQHF
TRBV24-1,-,many,TRBJ2-3,TGTGCCACCAGTGATTCCGAGCGGAGCACAGATACGCAGTATTTT,CATSDSERSTDTQYF
TRBV5-1,-,many,TRBJ2-1,TGCGCCAGCAGCTTGGGGACAGACTACAATGAGCAGTTCTTC,CASSLGTDYNEQFF
TRBV9,TRBD1,many,TRBJ1-6,TGTGCCAGCAGCCTCGGACAGGGGAGCAATTCACCCCTCCACTTT,CASSLGQGSNSPLHF
TRBV6-1,-,many,TRBJ2-1,TGTGCCAGCACCTCTAGCGTCACCTACAATGAGCAGTTCTTC,CASTSSVTYNEQFF
TRBV2,TRBD1,many,TRBJ1-3,TGTGCCAGCAGTCCGGGACAGCGAAACACCATATATTTT,CASSPGQRNTIYF
TRBV4-1,-,few,TRBJ2-2,TGCGCCAGCAGCTCCCTAGCCGGGACCCTTACCGGGGAGCTGTTTTTT,CASSSLAGTLTGELFF
TRBV29-1,TRBD1,-,TRBJ2-7,TGCAGCGTTGCCGGGACAGGTGGGCAGTACTTC,CSVAGTGGQYF
TRBV9,TRBD2,few,TRBJ2-1,TGTGCCAGCAGCACAACTAGCGGGAGTTCGAATGAGCAGTTCTTC,CASSTTSGSSNEQFF
TRBV6-6,-,many,TRBJ1-2,TGTGCCAGCAGTTACTCGGTGCGGTATGGCTACACCTTC,CASSYSVRYGYTF
TRBV2,-,many,TRBJ2-5,TGTGCCACCGAAGAAACGGACAACGGGTACCAAGAGACCCAGTACTTC,CATEETDNGYQETQYF
TRBV28,-,many,TRBJ1-4,TGTGCCAGCAGCCCAACCCTTGGGGCAACTAATGAAAAACTGTTTTTT,CASSPTLGATNEKLFF
TRBV10-3,-,few,TRBJ2-7,TGTGCCATCAGGACAGGATCCTACGAGCAGTACTTC,CAIRTGSYEQYF
TRBV20-1,TRBD1,once,TRBJ2-5,TGCAGTGCTAAGGACAGGGCACAACAAGCGACCCAGTACTTC,CSAKDRAQQATQYF
TRBV7-2,-,many,TRBJ1-1,TGTGCCAGCAGCTTAGACCCACTGATGGCTTTCTTT,CASSLDPLMAFF
TRBV11-2,TRBD1,many,TRBJ2-5,TGTGCCAGCAGCTTAAATGACAGGGGGCAAGAGACCCAGTACTTC,CASSLNDRGQETQYF
TRBV20-1,TRBD2,-,TRBJ2-3,TGCAGTGCAACGACTAGCGGCGCCACAGATACGCAGTATTTT,CSATTSGATDTQYF
TRBV5-1,-,-,TRBJ2-7,TGCGCCAGCAGCTTGGTATCCGCCGGCGAGCAGTACTTC,CASSLVSAGEQYF
TRBV12-3/TRBV12-4,-,-,TRBJ2-7,TGTGCCAGCAGTTTCGCACAGGGCGGAACCTACGAGCAGTACTTC,CASSFAQGGTYEQYF
TRBV6-1,-,-,TRBJ1-2,TGTGCCAGCAGTCAACCGGAGGGGACTGGCTACACCTTC,CASSQPEGTGYTF
TRBV12-3/TRBV12-4,-,many,TRBJ2-3,TGTGCCAGCAGTCCCATCGGGGGCACAGCTACGCAGTATTTT,CASSPIGGTATQYF
TRBV29-1,-,many,TRBJ1-3,TGCAGCGTTGAGGGGGGGCTCGGAAACACCATATATTTT,CSVEGGLGNTIYF
TRBV24-1,-,many,TRBJ2-3,TGTGCCACCAGTGATTTGGACCGGGGAAGCACAGATACGCAGTATTTT,CATSDLDRGSTDTQYF
TRBV5-6,-,many,TRBJ1-2,TGTGCCAGCAGCGATACCGAACAGGGTAACTATGGCTACACCTTC,CASSDTEQGNYGYTF
TRBV6-1,TRBD2,many,TRBJ2-5,TGTGCCAGCAGTAATCCCCCGCGAGTCCCGGGACTAGCGGGGGGAAACCAAGAGACCCAGTACTTC,CASSNPPRVPGLAGGNQETQYF
TRBV20-1,-,many,TRBJ2-5,TGCAGTGCTAGAGAGCAGGGAGAGACCCAGTACTTC,CSAREQGETQYF
TRBV24-1,-,many,TRBJ2-5,TGTGCCACCAGTGTTGAAGAGACCCAGTACTTC,CATSVEETQYF
TRBV11-2,TRBD2,many,TRBJ2-5,TGTGCCAGCAGCTTGGGAGTAGCGGGGCCCCTCCAAGAGACCCAGTACTTC,CASSLGVAGPLQETQYF
TRBV20-1,TRBD2,many,TRBJ2-1,TGCAGTGCTAGATCCGCTAGCGGTTCCTACAATGAGCAGTTCTTC,CSARSASGSYNEQFF
TRBV19,-,few,TRBJ2-1,TGTGCCAGCTCCCATCCCCCGGAGACAGATGAGCAGTTCTTC,CASSHPPETDEQFF
TRBV5-5,TRBD1,few,TRBJ1-6,TGTGCCAGCAGCTACCTTGGGACAGCTGCTAATTCACCCCTCCACTTT,CASSYLGTAANSPLHF